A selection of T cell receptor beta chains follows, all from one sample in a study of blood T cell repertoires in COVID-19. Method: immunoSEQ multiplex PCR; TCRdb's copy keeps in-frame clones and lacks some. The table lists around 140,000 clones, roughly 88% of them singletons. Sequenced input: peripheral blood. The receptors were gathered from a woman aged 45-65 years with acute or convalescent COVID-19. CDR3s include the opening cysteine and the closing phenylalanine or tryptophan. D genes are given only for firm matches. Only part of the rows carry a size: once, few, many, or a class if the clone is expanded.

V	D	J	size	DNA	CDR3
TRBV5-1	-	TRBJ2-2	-	TGCGCCAGCAACAAGGGGTCCCACGCGAACACCGGGGAGCTGTTTTTT	CASNKGSHANTGELFF
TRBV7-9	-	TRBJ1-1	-	TGTGCCAGCAGCTTAGCTACCGGTTTCCGCACTGAAGCTTTCTTT	CASSLATGFRTEAFF
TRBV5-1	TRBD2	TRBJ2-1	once	TGCGCCAGCAGCTTTTCTGCGGGAGTCGCCTACAATGAGCAGTTCTTC	CASSFSAGVAYNEQFF
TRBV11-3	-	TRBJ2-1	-	TGTGCCAGCAGCTTGAGCCAATATCCCTACAATGAGCAGTTCTTC	CASSLSQYPYNEQFF
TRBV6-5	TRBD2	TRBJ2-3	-	TGTGCCAGCAGTTACCTCAGCGGGGGCACAGATACGCAGTATTTT	CASSYLSGGTDTQYF
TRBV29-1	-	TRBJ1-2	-	TGCAGCGTATCTAGCAATAACTATGGCTACACCTTC	CSVSSNNYGYTF
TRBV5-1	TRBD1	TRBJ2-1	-	TGCGCCAGCAGCTTGGCCCAGGGACAGGGCAACAATGAGCAGTTCTTC	CASSLAQGQGNNEQFF
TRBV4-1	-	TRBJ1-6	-	TGCGCCAGCAGCCAAAACCTGGGCCTATTTCCCCTCCACTTT	CASSQNLGLFPLHF
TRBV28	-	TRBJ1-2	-	TGTGCCAGCAGCCCAGGACAGACTGCAAACTATGGCTACACCTTC	CASSPGQTANYGYTF
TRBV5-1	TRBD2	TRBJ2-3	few	TGCGCCAGCGCGCCATGGGGCGAAGCGGGGAGGGGCACAGATACGCAGTATTTT	CASAPWGEAGRGTDTQYF
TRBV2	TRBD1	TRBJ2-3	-	TGTGCCAGCAGTGTCGTACAGGGGGCGAGCACAGATACGCAGTATTTT	CASSVVQGASTDTQYF
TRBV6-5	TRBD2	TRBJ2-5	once	TGTGCCAGCAGTCGGACTAGCCTCGGAGAGACCCAGTACTTC	CASSRTSLGETQYF
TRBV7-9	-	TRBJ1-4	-	TGTGCCAGCAGCAAGGGGACAACAACTAATGAAAAACTGTTTTTT	CASSKGTTTNEKLFF
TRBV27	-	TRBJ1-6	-	TGTGCCCATCCAGAGGGGTGGAAATGGGACTGTCCTATTTTAATCCCACCCCTCCACTTT	CAHPEGWKWDCPILIPPLHF
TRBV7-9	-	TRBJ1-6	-	TGTGCCAGCAGCTTAGTTCCAGGTTCAAGAGATTCACCCCTCCACTTT	CASSLVPGSRDSPLHF
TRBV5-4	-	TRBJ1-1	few	TGTGCCAGCAGCCCCGGGAACACTGAAGCTTTCTTT	CASSPGNTEAFF
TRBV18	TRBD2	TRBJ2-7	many	TGTGCCAGCTCACCACCGGGGACTAGCGGGGGCCACGAGCAGTACTTC	CASSPPGTSGGHEQYF
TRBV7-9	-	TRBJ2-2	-	TGTGCCAGCAGCTTAGGGGGAGGTAACACCGGGGAGCTGTTTTTT	CASSLGGGNTGELFF
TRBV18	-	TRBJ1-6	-	TGTGCCAGCTCACCTTACGGCGGTTCACCCCTCCACTTT	CASSPYGGSPLHF
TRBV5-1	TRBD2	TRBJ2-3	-	TGCGCCAGCAGCATCGGGGGGACCACAGATACGCAGTATTTT	CASSIGGTTDTQYF
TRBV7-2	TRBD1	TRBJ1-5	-	TGTGCCAGCAGCTCCCCAGGGGGCTCGGGACAGCCCCAGCATTTT	CASSSPGGSGQPQHF
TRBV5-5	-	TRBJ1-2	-	TGTGCCAGCAGCTCCTTCTACAGGGATCTGGATGGCTACACCTTC	CASSSFYRDLDGYTF